Listed below are T cell receptor beta chains from one sample, sequenced in a study of CD8 T cells in ankylosing spondylitis. TCRdb ran MiXCR on the 5' RACE reads and lists one entry per CDR3 protein. This sample has 200,000 to 250,000 distinct CDR3 sequences; around 24% occur once, and the top ten carry about 6.2%. The sample taken for sequencing was blood, either unsorted or a sorted T cell fraction (not recorded which). The receptors come from a male donor with ankylosing spondylitis or in good health (not recorded which). The CDR3 runs from the conserved cysteine through the conserved F or W. The D gene is left open where the match is weak. Clone sizes are given selectively: once, few, many, or a class where the clone is expanded.

d_call,j_call,cdr3_length,clone_size,v_call,cdr3_nt,cdr3_aa
-,TRBJ2-7,13,few,TRBV3-1,TGTGCCAGCAGCCAAGTCAGGGCCGGCGAGCAGTACTTC,CASSQVRAGEQYF
-,TRBJ2-3,15,many,TRBV10-3,TGTGCCATCGGACCCAGGGATACAGAAAGACTTACGCAGTATTTT,CAIGPRDTERLTQYF
-,TRBJ2-5,13,many,TRBV6-6,TGTGCCAGCAACCTACAGGGCTGGGAGACCCAGTACTTC,CASNLQGWETQYF
TRBD1,TRBJ2-5,15,many,TRBV20-1,TGCAGTGCTATGTCCGGGACAGGGGGTTCGTGGACCCAGTACTTC,CSAMSGTGGSWTQYF
TRBD1,TRBJ2-4,17,-,TRBV29-1,TGCAGCGTTGGGGTGGGGGAGACAGGGAAAGCCAAAAACATTCAGTACTTC,CSVGVGETGKAKNIQYF
-,TRBJ2-3,13,-,TRBV20-1,TGCAGTGTCAGACTCCCTGGCACAGATACGCAGTATTTT,CSVRLPGTDTQYF
TRBD2,TRBJ2-3,12,-,TRBV20-1,TGCAGTGCTAGAGAAGGACTAGCGGATGTAAAATTT,CSAREGLADVKF
-,TRBJ1-2,10,-,TRBV20-1,TGCAGTCCCCGGGCCTATGGCTACACCTTC,CSPRAYGYTF
TRBD1,TRBJ2-3,14,-,TRBV7-9,TGTGCCAGCAGCTCGGGACAGGAGGGAGATACGCAGTATTTT,CASSSGQEGDTQYF
TRBD2,TRBJ2-3,15,few,TRBV20-1,TGCAGTGCTAGAGATGCACGGGGGGGGGAGAATACGCAGTATTTT,CSARDARGGENTQYF
-,TRBJ1-6,18,many,TRBV20-1,TGCAGTGCTAGAGATAGTCGGCAGGCGAGCTCCTATAATTCACCCCTCCACTTT,CSARDSRQASSYNSPLHF